This TCR beta chain was captured by sequencing in a study of CD8 T cells in ankylosing spondylitis. This clonotype has a count of ten or more. Its specificity is not known. Overall study results and limits: Ankylosing spondylitis blood seemed to carry a telltale TCR beta motif made of several highly homologous variants. It was reported that disease-linked clones were significantly enriched in matched ankylosing spondylitis synovial fluid. Within peripheral blood, clones linked to disease were CD8+ and relatively rare. Before this, some motif variants had been reported in reactive arthritis synovial fluid and blood.

Trimming took off 4 bases at V and 5 bases at J, with 12 bases between the two ends. Germline CDR1 MNHEY, CDR2 SVGEGT. The length of the CDR3 is 14 residues. As the method for making TCR beta libraries, quantitative 5'-RACE with molecular barcodes was used. TCRdb independently ran MiXCR on the 5' RACE reads; one entry per CDR3 protein. This table holds roughly 300,000 distinct CDR3 sequences, around 7.6% found once. The genes are TRBV6-2 or TRBV6-3 and TRBJ2-1, with TRBD1 as a possible D gene (5 bases). Input material: blood, either unsorted or a sorted T cell fraction (not recorded which). The source of this sequence is a male donor with ankylosing spondylitis. CDR3 DNA: TGTGCCAGCAGTTCGAAGGGGCCCAACAATGAGCAGTTCTTC. Translated, it gives CASSSKGPNNEQFF.